Included here is one TCR beta chain sequence, with context. The data were taken from a study of blood T cell repertoires in COVID-19. The V end was cut by 0 bases, the J end by 2 bases, with 5 bases between. The CDR3 has 13 residues. Per germline, CDR1 SGHRS and CDR2 YFSETQ. The data were produced by immunoSEQ multiplex PCR, yet TCRdb's version contains in-frame clones alone and is incomplete. The sample holds about 95,000 clones, roughly nine tenths seen once. The receptor comes from a woman between 65 and 79 years old with acute or convalescent COVID-19. The V call is TRBV5-1, the J call TRBJ2-5, with D hard to call. Sequenced input: peripheral blood. CDR3 in DNA: TGCGCCAGCAGCTTGGGACTTCAAGAGACCCAGTACTTC. Protein: CASSLGLQETQYF.